The TCR beta chain under discussion was sequenced for a study of cytomegalovirus exposure and HLA in healthy donors. At the level of the study: A prior analysis found 90 million to 120 million unique TCR beta sequences from around 200 million T cells. Study observations and caveats: A missense variant in DCLRE1C was later tied to TCR beta V- and J-gene trimming. Reported results showed that the classifier diagnosed cytomegalovirus status with high specificity and sensitivity. CMV serostatus was the only recorded immune exposure for donors.

The primer mix had 60 Vbeta and 13 Jbeta primers. Using immunoSEQ multiplex PCR, the repertoire was profiled, and TCRdb retains in-frame clones only, with some absent. The sample contains about 180,000 clones, roughly 88% of which appear only once. Per the germline V gene, CDR1 is SEHNR and CDR2 is FQNEAQ (reference sequence). Unmatched junction bases numbered 27, after V lost 6 bases and J lost 10 bases. The CDR3 spans 19 residues. In regard to this clone: Its cognate antigen is unknown.

This sequence joins TRBV7-9 and TRBJ2-1; 7 nucleotides match TRBD2. Sequences were obtained from PBMCs. The source of this sequence is a girl aged 2-10 years in good health and CMV-seropositive. Here the CDR3 reads CASRKSLGGRGTRSGEQFF. CDR3 in DNA: TGTGCCAGCAGAAAATCCTTGGGTGGGCGGGGGACTCGGTCAGGAGAGCAGTTCTTC.